The source of this TCR beta chain is a study of cytomegalovirus exposure and HLA in healthy donors. Study details: Early release data held roughly 90 million unique TCRs from HLA-typed donors. The study's findings and limits: Later analysis revealed greater clonal expansion in HLA-associated TCR beta chains than in equally common others.

On this clone: Its antigen remains unknown.

Amplification used 60 Vbeta primers and 13 Jbeta primers. Clones were sequenced by immunoSEQ multiplex PCR, and TCRdb holds only the in-frame ones, with some missing. The sample shows 150,000 to 200,000 clones, approximately 70% of them seen only once. In germline, CDR1 is SGDLS, CDR2 YYNGEE. V trimming: 0 bases; J trimming: 7 bases; junction bases outside the gene matches: 4. The CDR3 extends over 15 amino acids. The rearrangement joins TRBV9 to TRBJ2-2; 9 nucleotides agree with TRBD1. The sequence was collected from a man between 35 and 55 years old in good health and CMV-seropositive. Sequenced sample: PBMCs. CDR3 residues: CASSVVTGGFGELFF. As DNA, the CDR3 is TGTGCCAGCAGCGTAGTGACAGGGGGGTTCGGGGAGCTGTTTTTT. The whole variable domain, filled in from reference TRBV9 and TRBJ2-2, reads DSGVTQTPKHLITATGQRVTLRCSPRSGDLSVYWYQQSLDQGLQFLIQYYNGEERAKGNILERFSAQQFPDLHSELNLSSLELGDSALYFCASSVVTGGFGELFFGEGSRLTVL.